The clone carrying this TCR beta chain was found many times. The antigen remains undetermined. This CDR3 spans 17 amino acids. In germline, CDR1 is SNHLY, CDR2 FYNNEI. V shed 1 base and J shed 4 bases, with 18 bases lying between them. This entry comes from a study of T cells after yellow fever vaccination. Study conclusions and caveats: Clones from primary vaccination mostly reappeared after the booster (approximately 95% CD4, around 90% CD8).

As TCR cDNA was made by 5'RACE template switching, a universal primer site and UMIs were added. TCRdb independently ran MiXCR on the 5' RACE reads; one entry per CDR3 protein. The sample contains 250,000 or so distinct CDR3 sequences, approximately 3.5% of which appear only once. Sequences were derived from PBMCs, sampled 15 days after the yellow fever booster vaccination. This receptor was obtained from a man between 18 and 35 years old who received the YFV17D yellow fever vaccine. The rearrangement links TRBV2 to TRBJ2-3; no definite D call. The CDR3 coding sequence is TGTGCCAGCAGTGAAGGCCCCCCGACGGCGACCGCAGATACGCAGTATTTT. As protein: CASSEGPPTATADTQYF. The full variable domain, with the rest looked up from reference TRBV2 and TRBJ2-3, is EPEVTQTPSHQVTQMGQEVILRCVPISNHLYFYWYRQILGQKVEFLVSFYNNEISEKSEIFDDQFSVERPDGSNFTLKIRSTKLEDSAMYFCASSEGPPTATADTQYFGPGTRLTVL.